A selection of T cell receptor beta chains follows, all from one sample in a study of shared clonotypes between healthy human individuals. Libraries were prepared by immunoSEQ multiplex PCR; TCRdb keeps only in-frame clonotypes and omits some of them. The table shows hundreds of thousands of clones, with about 70% occurring only once. Sequenced input: memory CD4+ T cells sorted from blood. Source of these receptors: a man aged 30-40 years in good health. Each CDR3 is given with its conserved first and last residue. D genes are given only for firm matches. The size entry is marked missing in some rows and otherwise reads once, few, many or a size class.

V gene	D gene	clone size	J gene	CDR3 DNA	CDR3 protein
TRBV28	.	.	TRBJ1-5	TGTGCCAGCAGTTTCGCCGGACAGTTTCAGCCCCAGCATTTT	CASSFAGQFQPQHF
TRBV29-1	TRBD1	.	TRBJ1-2	TGCAGCGTTGACCCTCGGGACAGGGGAAACTATGGCTACACCTTC	CSVDPRDRGNYGYTF
TRBV11-2	.	.	TRBJ2-3	TGTGCCAGCAGCGCGACAGGCCAGCTGTGGACAGATACGCAGTATTTT	CASSATGQLWTDTQYF
TRBV11-3	TRBD1	.	TRBJ1-1	TGTGCCAGCAGCGCGGGACAGGGAGATTCCACTGAAGCTTTCTTT	CASSAGQGDSTEAFF
TRBV18	TRBD1	few	TRBJ2-7	TGTGCCAGCTCACGGGGACAGGGAGAAACCTACGAGCAGTACTTC	CASSRGQGETYEQYF
TRBV7-9	.	.	TRBJ2-1	TGTGCCAGCAGCCTAATCGGGGGAGGTGACAATGAGCAGTTCTTC	CASSLIGGGDNEQFF
TRBV6-5	.	.	TRBJ1-1	TGTGCCAGCAGTCGCGCGGGAGTCGCAATTACTGAAGCTTTCTTT	CASSRAGVAITEAFF
TRBV11-2	.	.	TRBJ2-5	TGTGCCAGCAGCCGTGGGGAGACCCAGTACTTC	CASSRGETQYF
TRBV5-4	.	.	TRBJ2-1	TGTGCCAGCAGCTTGGTGGGGGGAGCGGTCTACAATGAGCAGTTCTTC	CASSLVGGAVYNEQFF
TRBV7-3	TRBD1	.	TRBJ2-2	TGTGCCAGAGACAGGGGTCGTCCCGAGAACACCGGGGAGCTGTTTTTT	CARDRGRPENTGELFF
TRBV5-1	.	.	TRBJ1-4	TGCGCCAGCAGCCCAGGACAGTCTAATGAAAAACTGTTTTTT	CASSPGQSNEKLFF
TRBV6-6	.	few	TRBJ1-6	TGTGCCAGCAGTTACCCGGATAGGGACGCTCCCCTCCACTTT	CASSYPDRDAPLHF
TRBV7-8	TRBD1	.	TRBJ1-2	TGTGCCAGCAGCTCGGCGGGACAGGGTTACTTCTATGGCTACACCTTC	CASSSAGQGYFYGYTF
TRBV28	.	once	TRBJ2-7	TGTGCCAGCTCACAGGGATTATACGAGCAGTACTTC	CASSQGLYEQYF
TRBV5-4	.	.	TRBJ2-4	TGTGCCAGCAGCTTGAATTTGGGGTTAGCCAAAAACATTCAGTACTTC	CASSLNLGLAKNIQYF
TRBV6-4	.	.	TRBJ1-1	TGTGCCAGCTATAGTCGGGCGATTAGGGCTGAAGCTTTCTTT	CASYSRAIRAEAFF
TRBV30	.	.	TRBJ2-7	TGTGCCTGGAGACCGGGGGGCGCCGGTGAGGCGCAGTACTTC	CAWRPGGAGEAQYF
TRBV9	TRBD2	.	TRBJ2-3	TGTGCCAGCACCAGGCTAGCGGGAGTCGGAGATACGCAGTATTTT	CASTRLAGVGDTQYF
TRBV19	.	.	TRBJ2-2	TGTGCCAGTAGTACCGAGGCTCAATCTAACACCGGGGAGCTGTTTTTT	CASSTEAQSNTGELFF
TRBV5-8	.	few	TRBJ2-6	TGTGCCAGCAGCTTGGGGACGGAAGTTCCTTCTGGGGCCAACGTCCTGACTTTC	CASSLGTEVPSGANVLTF
TRBV7-9	.	few	TRBJ2-7	TGTGCCAGCAGCTCGGACAGGGAGGGCAACGAGCAGTACTTC	CASSSDREGNEQYF